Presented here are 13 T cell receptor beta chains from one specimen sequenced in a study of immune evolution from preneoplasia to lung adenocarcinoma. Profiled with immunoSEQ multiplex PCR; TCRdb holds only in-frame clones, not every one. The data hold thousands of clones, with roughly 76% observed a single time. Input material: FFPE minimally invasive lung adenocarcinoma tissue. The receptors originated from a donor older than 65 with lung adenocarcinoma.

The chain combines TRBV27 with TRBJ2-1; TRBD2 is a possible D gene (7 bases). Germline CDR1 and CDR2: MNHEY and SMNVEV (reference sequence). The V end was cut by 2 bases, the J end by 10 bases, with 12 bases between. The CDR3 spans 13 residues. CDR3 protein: CASSLIGGQEQFF. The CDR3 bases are TGTGCCAGCAGTTTAATCGGGGGGCAGGAGCAGTTCTTC.

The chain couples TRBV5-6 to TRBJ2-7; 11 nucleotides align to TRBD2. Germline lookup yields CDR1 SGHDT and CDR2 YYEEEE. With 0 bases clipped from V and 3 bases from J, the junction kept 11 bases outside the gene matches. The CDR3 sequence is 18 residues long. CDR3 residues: CASSLDETSGTTLYEQYF. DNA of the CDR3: TGTGCCAGCAGCTTGGACGAGACTAGCGGGACCACCCTCTACGAGCAGTACTTC. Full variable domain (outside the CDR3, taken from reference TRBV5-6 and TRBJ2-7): DAGVTQSPTHLIKTRGQQVTLRCSPKSGHDTVSWYQQALGQGPQFIFQYYEEEERQRGNFPDRFSGHQFPNYSSELNVNALLLGDSALYLCASSLDETSGTTLYEQYFGPGTRLTVT.

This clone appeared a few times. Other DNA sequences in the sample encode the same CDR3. As DNA, the CDR3 is TGTGCCTGGAGTGTGACTAATGAAAAACTGTTTTTT. Translated: CAWSVTNEKLFF. The V call is TRBV30, the J call TRBJ1-4; D is unresolved. V gave up 0 bases and J gave up 2 bases, with 1 base separating them. CDR1 and CDR2 from the germline V gene are GTSNPN and SVGIG (reference sequence). The CDR3 is 12 residues long.

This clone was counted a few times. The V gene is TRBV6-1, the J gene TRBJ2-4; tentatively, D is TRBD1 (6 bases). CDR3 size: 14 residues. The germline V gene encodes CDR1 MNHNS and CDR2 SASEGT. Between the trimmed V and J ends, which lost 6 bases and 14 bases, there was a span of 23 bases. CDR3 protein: CASSGTSDRLVKYF. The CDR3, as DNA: TGTGCCAGCAGCGGAACCTCGGACAGATTGGTAAAGTACTTC.

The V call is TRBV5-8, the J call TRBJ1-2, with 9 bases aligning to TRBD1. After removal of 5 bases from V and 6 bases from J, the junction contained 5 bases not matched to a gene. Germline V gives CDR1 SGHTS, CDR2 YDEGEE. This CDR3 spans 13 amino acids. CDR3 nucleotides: TGTGCCAGCAGTCCGGACAGGGGCGATGGCTACACCTTC. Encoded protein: CASSPDRGDGYTF.

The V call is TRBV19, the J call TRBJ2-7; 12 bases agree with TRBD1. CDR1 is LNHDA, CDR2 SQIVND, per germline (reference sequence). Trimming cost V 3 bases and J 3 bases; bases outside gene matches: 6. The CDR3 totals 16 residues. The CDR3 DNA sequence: TGTGCCAGTAGTATTGTGGGACAGGGGGCCTACTACGAGCAGTACTTC. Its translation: CASSIVGQGAYYEQYF. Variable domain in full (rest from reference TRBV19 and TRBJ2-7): DGGITQSPKYLFRKEGQNVTLSCEQNLNHDAMYWYRQDPGQGLRLIYYSQIVNDFQKGDIAEGYSVSREKKESFPLTVTSAQKNPTAFYLCASSIVGQGAYYEQYFGPGTRLTVT.

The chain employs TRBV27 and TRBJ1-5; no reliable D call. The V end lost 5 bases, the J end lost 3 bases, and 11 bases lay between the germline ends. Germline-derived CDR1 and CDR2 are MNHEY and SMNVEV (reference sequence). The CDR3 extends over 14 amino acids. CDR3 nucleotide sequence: TGTGCCAGCAGTCCACACAGAATCAATCAGCCCCAGCATTTT. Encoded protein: CASSPHRINQPQHF.

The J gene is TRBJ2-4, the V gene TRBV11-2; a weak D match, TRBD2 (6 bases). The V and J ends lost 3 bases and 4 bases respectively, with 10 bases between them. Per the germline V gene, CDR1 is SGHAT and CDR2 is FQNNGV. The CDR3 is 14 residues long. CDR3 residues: CASSFSSGKNIQYF. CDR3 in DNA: TGTGCCAGCAGCTTCAGTAGCGGAAAAAACATTCAGTACTTC.

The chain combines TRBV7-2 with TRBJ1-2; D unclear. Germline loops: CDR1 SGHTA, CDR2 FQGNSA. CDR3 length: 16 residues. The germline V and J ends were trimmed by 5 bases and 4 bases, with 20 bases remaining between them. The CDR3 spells CASSPGPLQRSYGYTF. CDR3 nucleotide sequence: TGTGCCAGCAGCCCCGGTCCCTTACAGAGGTCCTATGGCTACACCTTC.

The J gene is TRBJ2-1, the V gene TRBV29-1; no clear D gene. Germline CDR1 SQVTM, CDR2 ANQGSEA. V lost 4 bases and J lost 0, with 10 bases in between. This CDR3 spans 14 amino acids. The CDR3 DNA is TGCAGCGTTGTCGGCACTGCCTCCTACAATGAGCAGTTCTTC. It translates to CSVVGTASYNEQFF.

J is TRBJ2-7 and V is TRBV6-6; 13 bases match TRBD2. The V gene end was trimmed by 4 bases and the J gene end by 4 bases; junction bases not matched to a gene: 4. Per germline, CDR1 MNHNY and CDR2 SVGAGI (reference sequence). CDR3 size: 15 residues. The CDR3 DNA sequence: TGTGCCAGCAGTTTTGGACTAGCGGGAGTATACGAGCAGTACTTC. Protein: CASSFGLAGVYEQYF.

The DNA for the CDR3 is TGCAGTGTTGAATGGTCCTACGAGCAGTACTTC. The encoded protein is CSVEWSYEQYF. This chain uses TRBV20-1 with TRBJ2-7; unclear D gene. The ends were cut back, 7 bases at V and 1 base at J, with 8 bases in the middle. Germline V gives CDR1 DFQATT, CDR2 SNEGSKA (reference sequence). This CDR3 has 11 amino acids.

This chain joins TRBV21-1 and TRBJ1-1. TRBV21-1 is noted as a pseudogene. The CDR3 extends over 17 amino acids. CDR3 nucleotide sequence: TGTGCCAGCAGCAAAGGGGGCCGGGACTGGGGGAACACTGAAGCTTTCTTT. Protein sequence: CASSKGGRDWGNTEAFF.